The clone carrying this T cell receptor beta chain was seen repeatedly, ten times or more. Antigen: not known. Other DNA sequences in this specimen translate into the identical CDR3. Sequencing used immunoSEQ v3. Each library reached 2 million or so read pairs, or roughly 5-6.5 million at deep level. Only in-frame clones appear in the TCRdb table, and some are missing; sequencing was by immunoSEQ multiplex PCR. The sample yields 50,000 to 60,000 clones, about three quarters seen once. As for time point: pre-treatment sample, taken before nivolumab and TIL therapy. Most excised metastases sampled were pleural nodules or supraclavicular lymph nodes. The CDR3 is 14 amino acids. With V trimmed by 3 bases and J by 2 bases, 1 base remained unmatched. Germline values: CDR1 LNHDA, CDR2 SQIVND (reference sequence). The data belong to a study of TIL therapy for anti-PD-1-resistant metastatic lung cancer. Study at large: Patients had a median age of about 55 years (range about 38-85). By whole-exome sequencing, median non-synonymous tumor mutation burden was around 1.4 mutations per megabase.

Whole-study findings and limits: Many TIL product clones were absent from baseline tumor, suggesting clonal contraction.

This sequence was found in a person aged 25 to 80 with non-small cell lung cancer. The chain uses TRBV19 and TRBJ1-3; 7 bases are a match to TRBD1. This material consisted of tumor tissue, taken at baseline. DNA of the CDR3: TGTGCCAGTAGTATCGGGACAGCTGGAAACACCATATATTTT. This gives the protein CASSIGTAGNTIYF.